This TCR beta chain originates from a study of blood T cell repertoires in COVID-19. In the source study's methods: Estimation of nucleated cell counts was performed using reference gene primer amplification. Sequencing used immunoSEQ multiplex PCR; TCRdb keeps in-frame clones, though not all of them. D and trimming come from the DNA, and the V and J calls and clone size come from that table. The top ten hold approximately 10% of the sample, which has about 85,000 clones, more than 65% seen once. Trimming cost V 3 bases and J 3 bases, with 14 bases left between them. The CDR3 loop spans 15 amino acids. The germline CDR1 and CDR2 sequences are MDHEN and SYDVKM.

Source material: peripheral blood. This sequence joins TRBV28 and TRBJ1-2; a possible D gene is TRBD1 (5 bases). This receptor was identified in a man in his 70s with acute or convalescent COVID-19. CDR3 sequence: CASSLFRAAHYGYTF. DNA for the CDR3: TGTGCCAGCAGTTTGTTCAGGGCCGCCCACTATGGCTACACCTTC.